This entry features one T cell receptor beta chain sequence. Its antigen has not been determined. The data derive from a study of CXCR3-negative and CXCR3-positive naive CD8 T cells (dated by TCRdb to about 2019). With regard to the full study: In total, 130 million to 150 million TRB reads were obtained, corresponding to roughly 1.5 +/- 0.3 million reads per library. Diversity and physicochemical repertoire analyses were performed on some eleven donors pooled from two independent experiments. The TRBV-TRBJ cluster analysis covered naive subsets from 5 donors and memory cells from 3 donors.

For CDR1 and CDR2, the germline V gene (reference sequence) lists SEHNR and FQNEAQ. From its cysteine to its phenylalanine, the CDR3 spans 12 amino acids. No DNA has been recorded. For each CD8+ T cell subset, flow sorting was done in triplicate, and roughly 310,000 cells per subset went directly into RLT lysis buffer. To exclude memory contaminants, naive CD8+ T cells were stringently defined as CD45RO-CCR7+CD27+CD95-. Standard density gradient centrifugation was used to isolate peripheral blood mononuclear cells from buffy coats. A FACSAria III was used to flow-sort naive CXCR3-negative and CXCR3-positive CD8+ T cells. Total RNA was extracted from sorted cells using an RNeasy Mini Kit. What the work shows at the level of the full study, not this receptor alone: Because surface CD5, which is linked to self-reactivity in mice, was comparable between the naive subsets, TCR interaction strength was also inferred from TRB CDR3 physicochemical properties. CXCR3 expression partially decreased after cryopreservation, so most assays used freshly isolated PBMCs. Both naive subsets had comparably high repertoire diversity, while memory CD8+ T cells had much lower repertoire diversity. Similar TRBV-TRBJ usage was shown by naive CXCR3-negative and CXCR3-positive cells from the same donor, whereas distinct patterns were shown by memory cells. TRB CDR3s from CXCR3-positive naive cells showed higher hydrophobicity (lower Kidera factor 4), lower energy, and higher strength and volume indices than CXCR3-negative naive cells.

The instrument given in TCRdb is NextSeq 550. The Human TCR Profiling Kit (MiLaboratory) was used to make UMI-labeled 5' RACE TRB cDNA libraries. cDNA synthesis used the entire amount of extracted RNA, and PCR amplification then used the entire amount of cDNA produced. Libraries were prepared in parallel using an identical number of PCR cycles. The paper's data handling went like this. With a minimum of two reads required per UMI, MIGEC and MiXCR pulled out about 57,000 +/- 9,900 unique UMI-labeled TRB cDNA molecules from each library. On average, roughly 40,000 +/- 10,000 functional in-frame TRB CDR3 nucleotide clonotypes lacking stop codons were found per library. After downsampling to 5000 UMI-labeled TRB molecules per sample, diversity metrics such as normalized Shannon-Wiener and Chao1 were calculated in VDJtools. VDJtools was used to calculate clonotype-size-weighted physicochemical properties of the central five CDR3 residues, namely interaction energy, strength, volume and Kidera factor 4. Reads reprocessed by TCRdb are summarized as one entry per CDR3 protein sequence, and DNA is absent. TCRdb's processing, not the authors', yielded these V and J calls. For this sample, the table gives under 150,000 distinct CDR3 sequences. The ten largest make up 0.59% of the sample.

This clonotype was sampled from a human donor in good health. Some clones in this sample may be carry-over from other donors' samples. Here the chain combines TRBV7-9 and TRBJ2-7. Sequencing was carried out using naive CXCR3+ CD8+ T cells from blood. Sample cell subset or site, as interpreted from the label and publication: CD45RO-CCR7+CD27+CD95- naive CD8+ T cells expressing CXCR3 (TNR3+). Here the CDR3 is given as CASSLVFDEQYF.